The present T cell receptor (beta chain) was sequenced within a study of PD-L1 blockade in urothelial cancer. For the study at large: Starting around 2014, patients were given atezolizumab (1,200 mg intravenously every 3 weeks). T cells were recovered from blood samples at a median of 141,255.

Clones were sequenced by immunoSEQ multiplex PCR, and TCRdb holds only the in-frame ones, with some missing. The sample includes nearly 50,000 clones, approximately 81% of them seen just once. Study-level points and caveats: Blood clones associated with the tumor expanded more at 3 weeks in durable-benefit patients.

V lost 3 bases and J 8 bases, leaving 19 bases between the germline ends. The CDR3 spans 15 residues. The germline CDR1 and CDR2 sequences are SQVTM and ANQGSEA. On this clone itself: What it recognizes is unknown.

The time point here: peripheral blood 6 weeks after treatment start. The material sequenced was PBMCs, taken around atezolizumab (anti-PD-L1) treatment. This chain connects TRBV29-1 to TRBJ1-4; D may be TRBD1 (5 bases). The TCR was taken from a man aged 70 or older with urothelial cancer. CDR3 sequence (DNA): TGCAGCGTTGAGGTGGGGGGTCAGGTTGGGGAAAAACTGTTTTTT. Translating it yields CSVEVGGQVGEKLFF.